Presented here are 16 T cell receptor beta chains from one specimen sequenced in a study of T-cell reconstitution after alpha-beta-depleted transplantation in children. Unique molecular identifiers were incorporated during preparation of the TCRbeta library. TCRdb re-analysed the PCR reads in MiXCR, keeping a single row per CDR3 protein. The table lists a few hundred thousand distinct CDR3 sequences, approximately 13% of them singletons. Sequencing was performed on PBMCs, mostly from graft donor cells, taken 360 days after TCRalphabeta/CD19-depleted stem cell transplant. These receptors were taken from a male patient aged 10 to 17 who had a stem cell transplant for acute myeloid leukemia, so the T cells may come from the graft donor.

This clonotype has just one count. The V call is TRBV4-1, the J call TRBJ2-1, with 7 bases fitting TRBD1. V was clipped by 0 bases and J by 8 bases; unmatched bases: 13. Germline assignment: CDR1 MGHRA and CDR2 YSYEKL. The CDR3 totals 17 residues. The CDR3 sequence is CASSQDGDRAQVDEQFF. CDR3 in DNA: TGCGCCAGCAGCCAAGATGGAGACAGGGCGCAGGTAGATGAGCAGTTCTTC.

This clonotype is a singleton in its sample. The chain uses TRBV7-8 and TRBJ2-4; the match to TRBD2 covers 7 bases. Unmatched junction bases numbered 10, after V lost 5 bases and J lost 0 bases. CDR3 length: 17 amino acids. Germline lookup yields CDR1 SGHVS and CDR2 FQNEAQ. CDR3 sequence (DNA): TGTGCCAGCAGCGGGCCTAGCGGTTTTCTAGCCAAAAACATTCAGTACTTC. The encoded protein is CASSGPSGFLAKNIQYF.

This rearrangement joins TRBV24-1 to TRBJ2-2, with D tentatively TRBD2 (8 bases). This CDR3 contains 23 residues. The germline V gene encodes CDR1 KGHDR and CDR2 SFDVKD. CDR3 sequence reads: CAASYFYGTAITGGPGNTGELFF. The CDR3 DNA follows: TGTGCGGCCAGTTATTTTTATGGGACAGCGATCACGGGAGGGCCCGGGAACACCGGGGAGCTGTTTTTT.

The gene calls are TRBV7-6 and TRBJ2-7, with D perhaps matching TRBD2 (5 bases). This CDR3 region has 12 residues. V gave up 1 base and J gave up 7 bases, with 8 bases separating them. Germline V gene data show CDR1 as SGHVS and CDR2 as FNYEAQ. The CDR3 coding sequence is TGTGCCAGCAGCTTAGTGGGGAGAGAGCAGTACTTC. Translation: CASSLVGREQYF.

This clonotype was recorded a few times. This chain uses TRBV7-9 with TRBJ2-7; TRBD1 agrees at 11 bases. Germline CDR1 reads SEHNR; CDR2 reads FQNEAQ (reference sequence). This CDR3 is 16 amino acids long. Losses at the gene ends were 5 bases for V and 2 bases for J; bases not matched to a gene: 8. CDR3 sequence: CASSTDGGQGAYEQYF. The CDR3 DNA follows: TGTGCCAGCAGCACAGACGGGGGACAGGGGGCCTACGAGCAGTACTTC.

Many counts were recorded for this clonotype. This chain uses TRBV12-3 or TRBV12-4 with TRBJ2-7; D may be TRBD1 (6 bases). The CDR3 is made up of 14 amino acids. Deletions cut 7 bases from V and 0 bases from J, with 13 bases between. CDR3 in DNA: TGTGCCAGCACTCCCGGGACAAGCTCCTACGAGCAGTACTTC. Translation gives CASTPGTSSYEQYF.

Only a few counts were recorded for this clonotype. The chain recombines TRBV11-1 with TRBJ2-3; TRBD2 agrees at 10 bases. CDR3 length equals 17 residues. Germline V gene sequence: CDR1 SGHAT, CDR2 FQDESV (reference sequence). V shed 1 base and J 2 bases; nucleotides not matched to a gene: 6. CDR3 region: CASSLDTSGTYTDTQYF. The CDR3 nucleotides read TGTGCCAGCAGCTTAGATACTAGCGGGACCTACACAGATACGCAGTATTTT. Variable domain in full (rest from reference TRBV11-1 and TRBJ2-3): EAEVAQSPRYKITEKSQAVAFWCDPISGHATLYWYRQILGQGPELLVQFQDESVVDDSQLPKDRFSAERLKGVDSTLKIQPAELGDSAMYLCASSLDTSGTYTDTQYFGPGTRLTVL.

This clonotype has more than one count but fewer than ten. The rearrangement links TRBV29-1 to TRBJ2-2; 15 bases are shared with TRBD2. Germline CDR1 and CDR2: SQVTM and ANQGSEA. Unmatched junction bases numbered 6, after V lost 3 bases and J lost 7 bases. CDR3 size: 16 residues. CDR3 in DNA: TGCAGCGTTGACCCGGGACTAGCGGGAGGCGTCGGGGAGCTGTTTTTT. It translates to CSVDPGLAGGVGELFF.

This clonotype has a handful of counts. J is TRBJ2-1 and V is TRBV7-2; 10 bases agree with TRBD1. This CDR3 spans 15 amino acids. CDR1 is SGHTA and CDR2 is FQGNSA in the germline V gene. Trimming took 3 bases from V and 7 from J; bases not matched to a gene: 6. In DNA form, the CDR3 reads TGTGCCAGCAGCTTCGACAGGGGGCGAAGGAATGAGCAGTTCTTC. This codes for CASSFDRGRRNEQFF.

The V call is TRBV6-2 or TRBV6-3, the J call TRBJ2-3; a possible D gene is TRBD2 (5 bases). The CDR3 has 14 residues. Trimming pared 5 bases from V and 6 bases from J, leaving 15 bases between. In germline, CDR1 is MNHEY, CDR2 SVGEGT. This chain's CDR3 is CASSRTRISDTQYF. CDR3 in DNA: TGTGCCAGCAGTAGGACTCGAATCAGTGATACGCAGTATTTT.

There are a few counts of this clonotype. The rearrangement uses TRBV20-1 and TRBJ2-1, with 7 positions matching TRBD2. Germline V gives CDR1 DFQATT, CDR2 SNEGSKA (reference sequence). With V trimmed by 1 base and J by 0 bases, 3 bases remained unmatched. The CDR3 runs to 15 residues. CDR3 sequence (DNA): TGCAGTGCTAGAGTCAGCGGGACCTCCTACAATGAGCAGTTCTTC. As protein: CSARVSGTSYNEQFF.

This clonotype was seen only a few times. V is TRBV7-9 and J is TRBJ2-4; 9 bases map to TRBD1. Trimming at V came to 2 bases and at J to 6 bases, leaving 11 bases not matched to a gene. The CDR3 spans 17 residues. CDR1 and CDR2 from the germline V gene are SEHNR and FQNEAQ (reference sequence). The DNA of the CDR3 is TGTGCCAGCAGCTTAATCGTCTGGGGGACAGGGCGAAACATTCAGTACTTC. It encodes CASSLIVWGTGRNIQYF.

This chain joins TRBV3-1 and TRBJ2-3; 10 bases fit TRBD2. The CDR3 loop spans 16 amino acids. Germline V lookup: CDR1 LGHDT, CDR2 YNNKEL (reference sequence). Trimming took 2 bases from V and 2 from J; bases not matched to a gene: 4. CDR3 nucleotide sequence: TGTGCCAGCAGCCAACATAGCGGGAGGTCCACAGATACGCAGTATTTT. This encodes CASSQHSGRSTDTQYF.

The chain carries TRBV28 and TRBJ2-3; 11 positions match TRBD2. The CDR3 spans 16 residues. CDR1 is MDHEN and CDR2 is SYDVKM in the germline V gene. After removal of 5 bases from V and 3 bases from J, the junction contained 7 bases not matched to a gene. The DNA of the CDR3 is TGTGCCAGCAGTCCCTCGGGACTAGCGGTAACAGATACGCAGTATTTT. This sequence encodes CASSPSGLAVTDTQYF.

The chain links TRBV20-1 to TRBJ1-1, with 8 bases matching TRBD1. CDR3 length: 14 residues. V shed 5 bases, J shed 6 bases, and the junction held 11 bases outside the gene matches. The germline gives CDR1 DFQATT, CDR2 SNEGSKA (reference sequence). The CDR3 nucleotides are TGCAGTGCTGCAGCAGGGGGCGCCGGATCTGAAGCTTTCTTT. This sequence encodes CSAAAGGAGSEAFF.

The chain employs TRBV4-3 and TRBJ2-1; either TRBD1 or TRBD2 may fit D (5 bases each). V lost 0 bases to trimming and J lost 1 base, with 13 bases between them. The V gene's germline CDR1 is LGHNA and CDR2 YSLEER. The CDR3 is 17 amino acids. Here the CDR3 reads CASSQESGLSSYNEQFF. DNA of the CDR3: TGCGCCAGCAGCCAAGAATCGGGGCTTAGTTCCTACAATGAGCAGTTCTTC.